Below, 19 T cell receptor beta chains from the same sample are listed, as sequenced in a study of Graves' ophthalmopathy and Graves' hyperthyroidism. Amplification of TCR beta CDR3 regions used RNA transcripts. Second-round multiplex PCR followed a first-round RT-PCR using HTBI primers. TCRdb ran MiXCR on the multiplex PCR reads and lists one entry per CDR3 protein. This sample has over 450,000 distinct CDR3 sequences, with under 15% found just once. Material for sequencing was blood. These receptors were taken from a woman aged 25 to 45 with Graves' ophthalmopathy.

This clonotype was observed at least ten times. CDR3 in amino acids: CASSPREVANYGYTF. The CDR3 DNA follows: TGTGCCAGCAGTCCACGGGAGGTTGCTAACTATGGCTACACCTTC. J is TRBJ1-2 and V is TRBV12-3 or TRBV12-4; D unclear. V lost 5 bases and J 0 bases, leaving 13 bases between the germline ends. The CDR3 is 15 amino acids.

This clonotype was counted at least ten times. This chain links TRBV27 with TRBJ1-1; D is unclear. The germline gives CDR1 MNHEY, CDR2 SMNVEV (reference sequence). The CDR3 spans 11 residues. Between the trimmed V and J ends, which lost 6 bases and 7 bases, there was a span of 9 bases. The CDR3 DNA reads as TGTGCCAGCAGGGACGGAGGTGAAGCTTTCTTT. Protein product: CASRDGGEAFF.

The genes are TRBV6-2 or TRBV6-3 and TRBJ2-7, with D maybe TRBD1 (6 bases). This CDR3 region has 15 residues. V was shortened by 8 bases and J by 0 bases, with 17 bases between the two germline ends. Germline values: CDR1 MNHEY, CDR2 SVGEGT. The CDR3 DNA is TGTGCCAGCTGCCCAGGACAGTTTCTCTCCTACGAGCAGTACTTC. It is translated as CASCPGQFLSYEQYF.

This clonotype was picked up many times. The chain carries TRBV10-3 and TRBJ2-7; D not resolved. The CDR3 covers 12 residues. Germline V gene lookup returns CDR1 ENHRY and CDR2 SYGVKD. Trimming shortened V by 3 bases and J by 9 bases, and 12 bases separated the two germline ends. The CDR3 DNA reads as TGTGCCATCAGTGACACGGTGGAAGTGCAGTACTTC. This codes for CAISDTVEVQYF.

This clonotype was detected only a few times. J is TRBJ2-5 and V is TRBV15; weak D call: TRBD2 (7 bases). CDR3 length: 15 amino acids. Germline V gene lookup returns CDR1 LNHNV and CDR2 YYDKDF (reference sequence). Trimming left V 5 bases short and J 5 bases short, with 18 bases between. The CDR3 DNA is TGTGCCACCAGCGGGGGGGGGGGGCAAACGGAGACCCAGTACTTC. Protein product: CATSGGGGQTETQYF.

There are many counts of this clonotype. DNA of the CDR3: TGTGCCAGCAGCCAAGGGGACAGCCTTTACGAGCAGTACTTC. Translation: CASSQGDSLYEQYF. This chain links TRBV3-1 with TRBJ2-7, with TRBD1 matching 7 bases. Germline CDR1 is LGHDT and CDR2 is YNNKEL (reference sequence). Unmatched junction bases numbered 4, after V lost 1 base and J lost 4 bases. The CDR3 sequence is 14 residues long.

The V call is TRBV12-3 or TRBV12-4, the J call TRBJ1-2, with a weak D call TRBD1 (6 bases). V lost 3 bases, J lost 4 bases, and 9 bases lay in between. The CDR3 runs 13 residues. Here the CDR3 reads CASSFRTVYGYTF. The DNA for the CDR3 is TGTGCCAGCAGTTTTCGGACAGTCTATGGCTACACCTTC.

This clonotype has a count of ten or more. CDR3 sequence reads: CASSLKTNTEAFF. The DNA of the CDR3 is TGTGCCAGCAGTCTAAAGACGAACACTGAAGCTTTCTTT. The chain recombines TRBV6-1 with TRBJ1-1; the D is unclear. This CDR3 is built from 13 residues. Germline CDR1 and CDR2: MNHNS and SASEGT. Trimming left V 5 bases short and J 1 base short, with 8 bases between.

This clonotype occurred many times. The chain combines TRBV10-3 with TRBJ2-7; D is ambiguous. The length of the CDR3 is 15 residues. V lost 4 bases to trimming and J lost 3 bases, with 16 bases between them. Germline lookup yields CDR1 ENHRY and CDR2 SYGVKD. In DNA, the CDR3 is TGTGCCATCAGTGGGGGTGTGGCAGACCTCTACGAGCAGTACTTC. This codes for CAISGGVADLYEQYF.

This clonotype was seen many times. The gene calls are TRBV10-3 and TRBJ2-7, with D maybe TRBD2 (7 bases). The germline gives CDR1 ENHRY, CDR2 SYGVKD. Trimming left V 11 bases short and J 3 bases short, with 14 bases between. This CDR3 comprises 12 residues. CDR3 sequence reads: CASYGGRYEQYF. The CDR3 region has the DNA TGTGCCTCCTACGGGGGGCGCTACGAGCAGTACTTC.

This clonotype was detected many times. V and J are TRBV15 and TRBJ2-5; 8 positions match TRBD1. Per germline, CDR1 LNHNV and CDR2 YYDKDF (reference sequence). J was trimmed by 4 bases and V by 3 bases; bases with no gene match: 4. CDR3 length equals 14 residues. CDR3 coding DNA: TGTGCCACCAGCAGCAGGGGGCTACGAGAGACCCAGTACTTC. This sequence encodes CATSSRGLRETQYF.

Ten or more counts support this clonotype. The chain is built from TRBV6-1 and TRBJ1-1, with D unresolved. The CDR3 contains 13 residues. Trimming stripped 4 bases from V and 5 bases from J, with 11 bases between. The germline V gene encodes CDR1 MNHNS and CDR2 SASEGT. The CDR3 here is CASSGSRNTEAFF. The CDR3 nucleotides are TGTGCCAGCAGTGGGTCCAGGAATACTGAAGCTTTCTTT.

This clonotype was observed many times. The chain links TRBV7-2 to TRBJ2-7; D is ambiguous. Trimming shortened V by 2 bases and J by 0 bases, and 5 bases separated the two germline ends. The CDR3 covers 13 residues. Per the germline V gene, CDR1 is SGHTA and CDR2 is FQGNSA. The CDR3 DNA is TGTGCCAGCAGCTTACTCTACTCCTACGAGCAGTACTTC. It specifies CASSLLYSYEQYF.

This clonotype was seen ten or more times. It may be a read error: a sequence one base away is much more abundant. This sequence joins TRBV27 and TRBJ2-5; TRBD1 matches 10 bases. The CDR3 sequence is 15 residues long. CDR1 MNHEY and CDR2 SMNVEV come from the germline V gene (reference sequence). After removal of 4 bases from V and 9 bases from J, the junction contained 11 bases not matched to a gene. CDR3 sequence (DNA): TGTGCCAGCAGTTCCGACAGGGGGCGGAAGGAGGCCCAGTACTTC. Translation gives CASSSDRGRKEAQYF.

This clonotype turned up a few times. This chain uses TRBV4-1 with TRBJ1-3; TRBD1 agrees at 7 bases. V lost 4 bases, J lost 3 bases, and 9 bases stayed unmatched. There are 16 residues in the CDR3. Germline V lookup: CDR1 MGHRA, CDR2 YSYEKL. CDR3 nucleotides: TGCGCCAGCAGCCGCCGGACAGGAGATTATGGAAACACCATATATTTT. Translated, it gives CASSRRTGDYGNTIYF.

This clonotype was counted ten times or more. This chain connects TRBV18 to TRBJ2-7, with unresolved D. The V gene's germline CDR1 is KGHSH and CDR2 LQKENI. CDR3 length: 13 amino acids. Trimming took off 0 bases at V and 3 bases at J, with 6 bases between the two ends. The CDR3 protein is CASSPPAGYEQYF. The CDR3 DNA follows: TGTGCCAGCTCACCACCGGCAGGCTACGAGCAGTACTTC.

At least ten counts were recorded for this clonotype. This chain connects TRBV11-2 to TRBJ2-5; a weak D match, TRBD2 (5 bases). In germline, CDR1 is SGHAT, CDR2 FQNNGV. Trimming took off 6 bases at V and 5 bases at J, with 19 bases between the two ends. This CDR3 contains 15 residues. For the CDR3, the DNA is TGTGCCAGCAGTCCTAGAGTCGGGGATGGGGAGACCCAGTACTTC. Protein sequence: CASSPRVGDGETQYF.

This clonotype was seen repeatedly, ten times or more. Germline and junction disagree at one end, which may indicate a read error. The J gene is TRBJ1-2, the V gene TRBV10-3; D not certain. Looked up from germline, CDR1 is ENHRY and CDR2 is SYGVKD. The CDR3 sequence is 15 residues long. CDR3 coding DNA: TGTGCCAGCAGTGAGTCGTGGGCAGGCAACTATGGCTACACCTTC. Its translation is CASSESWAGNYGYTF.

The J gene is TRBJ2-4, the V gene TRBV19; the D gene is possibly TRBD1 (5 bases). V was cut by 4 bases and J by 5 bases, with 6 bases left in between. Germline V gives CDR1 LNHDA, CDR2 SQIVND (reference sequence). The CDR3 extends over 12 amino acids. For the CDR3, the DNA is TGTGCCAGTAGTACCAGGGAAAACATTCAGTACTTC. This sequence encodes CASSTRENIQYF.